A single sample gave rise to the 8 T cell receptor beta chains below, sequenced in a study of blood T cell repertoires in COVID-19. Libraries were prepared by immunoSEQ multiplex PCR; TCRdb keeps only in-frame clonotypes and omits some of them. The data contain roughly 250,000 clones, approximately 79% of them seen just once; the ten biggest clones take up roughly 4%. The sample was peripheral blood. The receptor set was obtained from a woman aged 40 to 50 with active or convalescent COVID-19.

The DNA for the CDR3 is TGCGCCAGCAGCCGTTGGGACAGGTCGAACACCGGGGAGCTGTTTTTT. Protein sequence: CASSRWDRSNTGELFF. The chain uses TRBV5-1 and TRBJ2-2; 8 bases fit TRBD1. The ends lost 4 bases at V and 0 bases at J; junction bases unmatched: 5. This CDR3 has 16 amino acids. Germline lookup yields CDR1 SGHRS and CDR2 YFSETQ.

This chain links TRBV6-1 with TRBJ2-6, with TRBD1 as a possible D gene (6 bases). CDR1 and CDR2 from the germline V gene are MNHNS and SASEGT. CDR3 length: 16 residues. V was trimmed by 4 bases and J by 1 base, leaving 11 bases between them. The CDR3 spells CASSGPTGSGANVLTF. CDR3 in DNA: TGTGCCAGCAGTGGTCCCACAGGGTCTGGGGCCAACGTCCTGACTTTC.

The V call is TRBV27, the J call TRBJ1-1; D is ambiguous. Germline assignment: CDR1 MNHEY and CDR2 SMNVEV (reference sequence). The CDR3 contains 13 residues. V was clipped by 3 bases and J by 4 bases, with 9 bases between them. CDR3 residues: CASSFRWSTEAFF. Written as DNA, the CDR3 is TGTGCCAGCAGTTTTAGGTGGAGCACTGAAGCTTTCTTT.

The chain links TRBV2 to TRBJ1-1; TRBD1 matches at 7 bases. Germline loops: CDR1 SNHLY, CDR2 FYNNEI. Trimming cost V 5 bases and J 0 bases; bases outside gene matches: 3. The CDR3 extends over 14 amino acids. This CDR3 is CASSRQGMNTEAFF. DNA of the CDR3: TGTGCCAGCAGTAGACAGGGAATGAACACTGAAGCTTTCTTT. The full variable domain, in which reference TRBV2 and TRBJ1-1 provide the parts outside the CDR3, is EPEVTQTPSHQVTQMGQEVILRCVPISNHLYFYWYRQILGQKVEFLVSFYNNEISEKSEIFDDQFSVERPDGSNFTLKIRSTKLEDSAMYFCASSRQGMNTEAFFGQGTRLTVV.

The V gene is TRBV9, the J gene TRBJ2-1, with D possibly being TRBD2 (5 bases). The germline V gene encodes CDR1 SGDLS and CDR2 YYNGEE. V lost 1 base and J 6 bases, leaving 23 bases between the germline ends. The CDR3 runs 18 residues. The DNA of the CDR3 is TGTGCCAGCAGCGTACAGTTGTTCGGAGGCCCATCCCTCAATGAGCAGTTCTTC. It yields the protein CASSVQLFGGPSLNEQFF.

V gene TRBV3-1 (or the pseudogene TRBV3-2) combines with J gene TRBJ2-6; the D gene is possibly TRBD1 (6 bases). This CDR3 comprises 16 residues. The V end was cut by 4 bases, the J end by 4 bases, with 14 bases between. Per germline, CDR1 LGHDT and CDR2 YNNKEL (reference sequence). The chain's CDR3 is CASSRELGAGANVLTF. In nucleotides, the CDR3 is TGTGCCAGCAGCCGAGAGCTGGGGGCCGGGGCCAACGTCCTGACTTTC.

V gene TRBV29-1 combines with J gene TRBJ2-1, with a weak D call TRBD2 (5 bases). The germline V gene encodes CDR1 SQVTM and CDR2 ANQGSEA. The CDR3 is made up of 11 amino acids. With 6 bases removed from V and 7 bases from J, the gap between germline ends came to 10 bases. CDR3 loop: CSVLRGNEQFF. In DNA, the CDR3 is TGCAGCGTCCTAAGAGGGAATGAGCAGTTCTTC.

V gene TRBV2 combines with J gene TRBJ2-1; TRBD2 aligns across 8 bases. V shed 5 bases, J shed 0 bases, and the junction held 9 bases outside the gene matches. This CDR3 region has 17 residues. CDR1 SNHLY and CDR2 FYNNEI come from the germline V gene. The CDR3 bases are TGTGCCAGCAGTCTCCGGGGGGGCAGTCGCTCCTACAATGAGCAGTTCTTC. Translating gives CASSLRGGSRSYNEQFF.